Listed below are T cell receptor beta chains from one sample, sequenced in a study of blood T cell repertoires in COVID-19. TCRdb keeps only in-frame clones here, not all; method: immunoSEQ multiplex PCR. The profile shows more than 85,000 clones, around four fifths of them singletons. Sequencing used peripheral blood. The receptors were gathered from a middle-aged man with active or convalescent COVID-19. The CDR3 runs from the conserved cysteine through the conserved F or W. A D gene is named only where the DNA matches it firmly. A row's size may be missing; if present it is once, few, many or a size class.

TRBJ1-2 | TRBV7-2 | TRBD1 | . | CASSHPGQRSPGGNYGYTF | TGTGCCAGCAGCCATCCGGGACAGCGATCACCTGGGGGTAATTATGGCTACACCTTC
TRBJ2-1 | TRBV24-1 | . | once | CATSLKRNLYNEQFF | TGTGCCACCAGTTTGAAGAGGAATTTGTACAATGAGCAGTTCTTC
TRBJ2-7 | TRBV19 | . | once | CATGGTDTYEQYF | TGTGCCACTGGGGGGACGGACACCTACGAGCAGTACTTC
TRBJ1-1 | TRBV19 | . | once | CASSLSTEVMNTEAFF | TGTGCCAGTAGTTTGTCGACAGAAGTCATGAACACTGAAGCTTTCTTT
TRBJ1-2 | TRBV6-6 | TRBD1 | . | CASSSGQGHGYGYTF | TGTGCCAGCAGTTCGGGACAGGGCCATGGGTATGGCTACACCTTC
TRBJ1-5 | TRBV12-3/TRBV12-4 | . | . | CASSLAINQPQHF | TGTGCCAGCAGTTTAGCCATTAATCAGCCCCAGCATTTT
TRBJ2-7 | TRBV7-8 | . | . | CASSKKTGGKQYF | TGTGCCAGCAGCAAAAAGACAGGTGGTAAGCAGTACTTC
TRBJ2-1 | TRBV7-3 | TRBD2 | once | CASSDTGGPVNEQFF | TGTGCCAGCAGCGACACGGGGGGGCCTGTCAATGAGCAGTTCTTC
TRBJ2-5 | TRBV6-1 | . | . | CASSERSWETQYF | TGTGCCAGCAGTGAACGGTCTTGGGAGACCCAGTACTTC
TRBJ2-5 | TRBV6-5 | TRBD2 | . | CASSRSGERYETQYF | TGTGCCAGCAGTAGGAGCGGGGAACGCTACGAGACCCAGTACTTC
TRBJ1-6 | TRBV7-9 | . | . | CASSLPSRGNNSPLHF | TGTGCCAGCAGCTTACCTTCGAGAGGGAATAATTCACCCCTCCACTTT
TRBJ1-1 | TRBV7-8 | . | . | CASSLWDSPTEAFF | TGTGCCAGCAGCTTATGGGACTCGCCGACTGAAGCTTTCTTT
TRBJ2-5 | TRBV27 | . | . | CASSSFRGSEIKETQYF | TGTGCCAGCAGCTCATTCCGGGGTAGCGAGATTAAAGAGACCCAGTACTTC
TRBJ1-5 | TRBV18 | . | . | CASSLGHFSNQPQHF | TGTGCCAGCTCACTCGGACACTTTAGCAATCAGCCCCAGCATTTT
TRBJ1-1 | TRBV18 | . | . | CASSLAGTEAFF | TGTGCCAGCTCACTTGCGGGTACTGAAGCTTTCTTT
TRBJ2-5 | TRBV30 | TRBD1 | . | CAWSGTGGSPGQPQETQYF | TGTGCCTGGAGTGGTACAGGGGGCTCTCCCGGCCAGCCTCAAGAGACCCAGTACTTC
TRBJ1-6 | TRBV18 | TRBD1 | . | CASSPGQYNSPLHF | TGTGCCAGCTCACCGGGACAGTATAATTCACCCCTCCACTTT
TRBJ1-1 | TRBV4-3 | . | . | CASSLQGTEAFF | TGCGCCAGCAGCTTGCAGGGGACTGAAGCTTTCTTT
TRBJ1-1 | TRBV19 | TRBD1 | . | CASNPGQGNTEAFF | TGTGCCAGTAACCCGGGACAGGGTAACACTGAAGCTTTCTTT
TRBJ1-5 | TRBV2 | . | . | CASRTDSNQPQHF | TGTGCCAGTAGGACTGATTCCAATCAGCCCCAGCATTTT